The clone carrying this TCR beta chain was observed a few times. The data stem from a study of T cells after yellow fever vaccination. This CDR3 contains 16 residues. Between the trimmed V and J ends, which lost 4 bases and 1 base, there was a span of 16 bases. Germline CDR1 reads SGHRS; CDR2 reads YFSETQ. TCRdb called the 5' RACE reads again in MiXCR, with one record for every CDR3 protein. The table includes some 290,000 distinct CDR3 sequences, around 10% detected once. This TCR derives from a man between 18 and 29 years old who received the YFV17D yellow fever vaccine. Sequencing was performed on CD4+ T cells sorted from PBMCs, taken 45 days after the yellow fever booster vaccination. The genes are TRBV5-1 and TRBJ2-3, with TRBD1 as a possible D gene (6 bases). CDR3 DNA: TGCGCCAGCAGCCCCCGAGCAGGGGCGGGCACAGATACGCAGTATTTT. Translation: CASSPRAGAGTDTQYF.